Listed below are T cell receptor beta chains from one sample, sequenced in a study of blood T cell repertoires in COVID-19. Profiling relied on immunoSEQ multiplex PCR, and the TCRdb table lists in-frame clones only, not all of them. The sample lists about 150,000 clones, about 88% occurring once. Sample: PBMCs or T cells enriched from blood (not recorded which). Receptors originate from a woman in her forties or fifties who had recovered from COVID-19. The CDR3 runs from the conserved cysteine through the conserved F or W. The D gene is left open where the match is weak. The listing skips clone size in some rows; elsewhere it reads once, few, many or a size class.

CDR3nt: TGTGCCAGCAGTTCCTACAGGGAGCCTAGCACAGATACGCAGTATTTT; CDR3aa: CASSSYREPSTDTQYF; abundance: NA; j_gene: TRBJ2-3; v_gene: TRBV27; d_gene: NA
CDR3nt: TGTGCCAGCAGCAGGGGACAGGGGGAGGGCAATGAAAAACTGTTTTTT; CDR3aa: CASSRGQGEGNEKLFF; abundance: NA; j_gene: TRBJ1-4; v_gene: TRBV7-9; d_gene: TRBD1
CDR3nt: TGTGCCACCAGCAGCTCCCGGGGTAACACTGAAGCTTTCTTT; CDR3aa: CATSSSRGNTEAFF; abundance: NA; j_gene: TRBJ1-1; v_gene: TRBV15; d_gene: NA
CDR3nt: TGTGCCAGCAGCTTGTCCGGGGGGGGAGGCGGAGATACGCAGTATTTT; CDR3aa: CASSLSGGGGGDTQYF; abundance: NA; j_gene: TRBJ2-3; v_gene: TRBV7-2; d_gene: TRBD2
CDR3nt: TGTGCCAGCAGCCAAGCGGGGGGAACTAATGAAAAACTGTTTTTT; CDR3aa: CASSQAGGTNEKLFF; abundance: NA; j_gene: TRBJ1-4; v_gene: TRBV4-2; d_gene: NA
CDR3nt: TGTGCCAGCAGAGGACTAGAGGGAGATACGCAGTATTTT; CDR3aa: CASRGLEGDTQYF; abundance: NA; j_gene: TRBJ2-3; v_gene: TRBV28; d_gene: TRBD2
CDR3nt: TGTGCCTGGAGAGGGCCAGCGGGAGGGACGGGCACCGGGGAGCTGTTTTTT; CDR3aa: CAWRGPAGGTGTGELFF; abundance: NA; j_gene: TRBJ2-2; v_gene: TRBV30; d_gene: TRBD2
CDR3nt: TGTGCCAGCAGTTACCGAGCCCGTTCTGGAAACACCATATATTTT; CDR3aa: CASSYRARSGNTIYF; abundance: NA; j_gene: TRBJ1-3; v_gene: TRBV6-5; d_gene: NA
CDR3nt: TGTGCCAGCTCACGACAGGGGGCCGGGGGGGAGCAGTACTTC; CDR3aa: CASSRQGAGGEQYF; abundance: NA; j_gene: TRBJ2-7; v_gene: TRBV18; d_gene: TRBD1
CDR3nt: TGTGCCAGTAGCTGGGGGGGCACTGAAGCTTTCTTT; CDR3aa: CASSWGGTEAFF; abundance: NA; j_gene: TRBJ1-1; v_gene: TRBV19; d_gene: NA
CDR3nt: TGTGCCAGCAGTTACTCGGGACAGGGAAGCAATCAGCCCCAGCATTTT; CDR3aa: CASSYSGQGSNQPQHF; abundance: NA; j_gene: TRBJ1-5; v_gene: TRBV6-5; d_gene: TRBD1
CDR3nt: TGTGCCAGCTCACCGCGGGGTGACGGGACCTACGAGCAGTACTTC; CDR3aa: CASSPRGDGTYEQYF; abundance: NA; j_gene: TRBJ2-7; v_gene: TRBV18; d_gene: NA
CDR3nt: TGTGCCAGCAGCCGCTACACTAGCAATGAGCAGTTCTTC; CDR3aa: CASSRYTSNEQFF; abundance: NA; j_gene: TRBJ2-1; v_gene: TRBV7-2; d_gene: NA
CDR3nt: TGTGCCAGCACTACGCGTCCCAGGCCCCTCAACTATGGCTACACCTTC; CDR3aa: CASTTRPRPLNYGYTF; abundance: NA; j_gene: TRBJ1-2; v_gene: TRBV5-5; d_gene: NA
CDR3nt: TGTGCCAGCAGCTCGGGACAGGGACCAGGAGAGACCCAGTACTTC; CDR3aa: CASSSGQGPGETQYF; abundance: NA; j_gene: TRBJ2-5; v_gene: TRBV7-9; d_gene: TRBD1
CDR3nt: TGTGCCAGCAGCTTAACCGCTAGCGCCTACAATGAGCAGTTCTTC; CDR3aa: CASSLTASAYNEQFF; abundance: NA; j_gene: TRBJ2-1; v_gene: TRBV7-3; d_gene: NA
CDR3nt: TGTGCCAGTAGTATCTCCTGGACAGCGAACACCGGGGAGCTGTTTTTT; CDR3aa: CASSISWTANTGELFF; abundance: NA; j_gene: TRBJ2-2; v_gene: TRBV19; d_gene: NA
CDR3nt: TGTGCCTGGAGTCTCAGGGGCGGCGGCTACACCTTC; CDR3aa: CAWSLRGGGYTF; abundance: NA; j_gene: TRBJ1-2; v_gene: TRBV30; d_gene: NA
CDR3nt: TGTGCCAGTAGTTACAGGGGAAACACTGAAGCTTTCTTT; CDR3aa: CASSYRGNTEAFF; abundance: NA; j_gene: TRBJ1-1; v_gene: TRBV19; d_gene: TRBD1
CDR3nt: TGTGCCAGCTCACCAGTCGGGAGTTCAGATGAGCAGTTCTTC; CDR3aa: CASSPVGSSDEQFF; abundance: NA; j_gene: TRBJ2-1; v_gene: TRBV18; d_gene: NA
CDR3nt: TGTGCCAGCAGGGTCCCCGTGGACAGCTCTGGAAACACCATATATTTT; CDR3aa: CASRVPVDSSGNTIYF; abundance: NA; j_gene: TRBJ1-3; v_gene: TRBV2; d_gene: NA
CDR3nt: TGTGCCAGCTCACGAGGGCGGGAGGTAATAAACTACGAGCAGTACTTC; CDR3aa: CASSRGREVINYEQYF; abundance: NA; j_gene: TRBJ2-7; v_gene: TRBV18; d_gene: TRBD2
CDR3nt: TGTGCCAGTAGTCCCAGGGGAGACAGGGGTACCTACGAGCAGTACTTC; CDR3aa: CASSPRGDRGTYEQYF; abundance: NA; j_gene: TRBJ2-7; v_gene: TRBV19; d_gene: TRBD1
CDR3nt: TGTGCCAGCAGCTTAGGCCGGACTCTGGGTTCACCCCTCCACTTT; CDR3aa: CASSLGRTLGSPLHF; abundance: NA; j_gene: TRBJ1-6; v_gene: TRBV11-3; d_gene: NA
CDR3nt: TGCGCCAGCAGCACGGGGACTAGCGGAGCCACCGGGGAGCTGTTTTTT; CDR3aa: CASSTGTSGATGELFF; abundance: NA; j_gene: TRBJ2-2; v_gene: TRBV5-1; d_gene: TRBD2
CDR3nt: TGTGCTAGTGGTTTGAGTAGCGGGAGTAGCACAGATACGCAGTATTTT; CDR3aa: CASGLSSGSSTDTQYF; abundance: NA; j_gene: TRBJ2-3; v_gene: TRBV12-5; d_gene: TRBD2
CDR3nt: TGTGCCAGCAGTCCTATAGCGGGAGGGGCCTACGAGCAGTACTTC; CDR3aa: CASSPIAGGAYEQYF; abundance: once; j_gene: TRBJ2-7; v_gene: TRBV28; d_gene: TRBD2
CDR3nt: TGTGCCAGCAGCATCTTGGACAGGGGAGCTGAAGCTTTCTTT; CDR3aa: CASSILDRGAEAFF; abundance: NA; j_gene: TRBJ1-1; v_gene: TRBV7-9; d_gene: TRBD1
CDR3nt: TGTGCCAGCAGCTTGGGACTAGCGGGAGGACCCCAAGAGACCCAGTACTTC; CDR3aa: CASSLGLAGGPQETQYF; abundance: few; j_gene: TRBJ2-5; v_gene: TRBV5-6; d_gene: TRBD2
CDR3nt: TGTGCCAGCAGCTTAAGCCTAAACGGAGAGACCCAGTACTTC; CDR3aa: CASSLSLNGETQYF; abundance: few; j_gene: TRBJ2-5; v_gene: TRBV11-2; d_gene: NA
CDR3nt: TGTGCCAGCAGCCTCCGGGACAGGGACTATGGCTACACCTTC; CDR3aa: CASSLRDRDYGYTF; abundance: NA; j_gene: TRBJ1-2; v_gene: TRBV14; d_gene: TRBD1
CDR3nt: TGTGCCAGCAGCCCAACTAGCGGGAGCTCCGATGAGCAGTTCTTC; CDR3aa: CASSPTSGSSDEQFF; abundance: NA; j_gene: TRBJ2-1; v_gene: TRBV3-1/TRBV3-2; d_gene: TRBD2
CDR3nt: TGTGCCAGCAGCTTGGGCGGTAACACTGAAGCTTTCTTT; CDR3aa: CASSLGGNTEAFF; abundance: NA; j_gene: TRBJ1-1; v_gene: TRBV5-5; d_gene: NA
CDR3nt: TGTGCCAGCAGCTTATGGACAGGGAAAGATAACGAGCAGTACTTC; CDR3aa: CASSLWTGKDNEQYF; abundance: NA; j_gene: TRBJ2-7; v_gene: TRBV7-2; d_gene: TRBD1
CDR3nt: TGTGCCAGCAGTTGGACAGGGGGCATGAACACTGAAGCTTTCTTT; CDR3aa: CASSWTGGMNTEAFF; abundance: once; j_gene: TRBJ1-1; v_gene: TRBV2; d_gene: TRBD1
CDR3nt: TGTGCCAGCAGCATGAGGTGGTCGGGAGCGGAACCCTACGAGCAGTACTTC; CDR3aa: CASSMRWSGAEPYEQYF; abundance: NA; j_gene: TRBJ2-7; v_gene: TRBV11-2; d_gene: NA
CDR3nt: TGTGCCAGCAGCCCAACAGGGGATCAGAACACTGAAGCTTTCTTT; CDR3aa: CASSPTGDQNTEAFF; abundance: NA; j_gene: TRBJ1-1; v_gene: TRBV11-2; d_gene: TRBD1